The entry that follows covers one TCR beta chain sequence. The antigen remains undetermined. Over chemoradiotherapy, repertoires were sampled more than once. Measured with immunoSEQ multiplex PCR; TCRdb has only the in-frame clones, and not every one. The sample consists of roughly 70,000 clones, more than 70% of them appearing once. CDR1 and CDR2 (germline): MNHEY, SMNVEV (reference sequence). V trimming: 6 bases; J trimming: 10 bases; junction bases outside the gene matches: 12. The CDR3 length is 16 residues. The entry originates in a study of chemoradiotherapy in HPV16-positive cancers. Study-wide results and limits: The functional HPV-specific definition rests on just two HPV16-positive patients. Better recurrence-free survival went with HPV-responsive T-cell expansion in HPV16-positive patients. Candidate HPV-specific clones and E7-related TCR motifs grew in tumor during treatment.

The V and J genes are TRBV27 and TRBJ2-1; TRBD2 agrees at 13 bases. Here the sequenced sample was blood, taken from a patient who underwent chemoradiotherapy. The TCR originated in a human donor with HPV-associated anogenital cancer. CDR3 coding DNA: TGTGCCAGCAGGCCCGGACTAGCGGGGGCCAGGGGGGAGCAGTTCTTC. It yields the protein CASRPGLAGARGEQFF.